Listed below are T cell receptor beta chains from one sample, sequenced in a study of blood T cell repertoires in COVID-19. Measured with immunoSEQ multiplex PCR; TCRdb has only the in-frame clones, and not every one. This sample has about 200,000 clones; 85% to 90% occur once, and the top ten carry about 2.2%. Sample: peripheral blood. The receptors were sampled from a woman in her forties or fifties with acute or convalescent COVID-19. Both conserved end residues are part of each CDR3. The D gene is left open where the match is weak. Where a row states a size, it is once, few, many or the class of an expanded clone; other rows omit it.

NA	TRBJ2-1	NA	TRBV6-2/TRBV6-3	TGTGCCAGCAGTTACGTGCCAGAGGTTGAGCAGTTCTTC	CASSYVPEVEQFF
few	TRBJ1-3	NA	TRBV6-5	TGTGCCAGCAGGAGGGACAACGGAAACACCATATATTTT	CASRRDNGNTIYF
few	TRBJ1-1	NA	TRBV6-5	TGTGCCAGCAGTCTATTCGTTCAGGGTTCGACTGAAGCTTTCTTT	CASSLFVQGSTEAFF
few	TRBJ2-3	NA	TRBV7-9	TGTGCCAGCAGCTTAGAGGCCACAGGAATTGTTACGCAGTATTTT	CASSLEATGIVTQYF
NA	TRBJ2-7	TRBD1	TRBV11-3	TGTGCCAGCAGCTTAGGGGAAACAGGGGTCTACGAGCAGTACTTC	CASSLGETGVYEQYF
NA	TRBJ2-3	TRBD2	TRBV10-1	TGCGCCAGCAGTGAGGCACGGACGGGAGGGCCTAAAGATACGCAGTATTTT	CASSEARTGGPKDTQYF
NA	TRBJ2-5	NA	TRBV18	TGTGCGACGGAGTACCAAGAGACCCAGTACTTC	CATEYQETQYF
once	TRBJ1-2	TRBD1	TRBV18	TGTGCCAGCTCGCCCCTCCAGGGGGCGGATAGTGGCTACACCTTC	CASSPLQGADSGYTF
NA	TRBJ2-7	TRBD2	TRBV28	TGTGCCAGCAGTTGGGAGGGTAGCGGGAGTGTAGGCTACGAGCAGTACTTC	CASSWEGSGSVGYEQYF
NA	TRBJ1-4	NA	TRBV2	TGTGCCTTTAGGGAGGCCGGGGGATATGAAAAACTGTTTTTT	CAFREAGGYEKLFF
NA	TRBJ1-6	NA	TRBV30	TGTGCCTGGAGGACAAATAATTCACCCCTCCACTTT	CAWRTNNSPLHF
NA	TRBJ1-2	TRBD1	TRBV30	TGTGCCTGGAAAACAGGGACAGCCAGCGTGTATGGCTACACCTTC	CAWKTGTASVYGYTF
NA	TRBJ2-3	NA	TRBV5-1	TGCGCCAGCAGCTTGGTGGGGGCTAGCACAGATACGCAGTATTTT	CASSLVGASTDTQYF
NA	TRBJ1-2	TRBD1	TRBV6-1	TGTGCCAGCAGTGTCGGGGGGGGACAGGGGGCGGGATATGGCTACACCTTC	CASSVGGGQGAGYGYTF
NA	TRBJ2-3	TRBD2	TRBV2	TGTGCCAGCAGTGAAATCCCGGGACTAGCGGGGGGATGGACAGATACGCAGTATTTT	CASSEIPGLAGGWTDTQYF
NA	TRBJ2-7	NA	TRBV7-2	TGTGCCAGCAGCTTCCATTCTCGTGGCCCCTACGAGCAGTACTTC	CASSFHSRGPYEQYF
NA	TRBJ2-7	TRBD2	TRBV9	TGTGCCAGCAGCCCGGGACTAGGGTCCGAGCAGTACTTC	CASSPGLGSEQYF